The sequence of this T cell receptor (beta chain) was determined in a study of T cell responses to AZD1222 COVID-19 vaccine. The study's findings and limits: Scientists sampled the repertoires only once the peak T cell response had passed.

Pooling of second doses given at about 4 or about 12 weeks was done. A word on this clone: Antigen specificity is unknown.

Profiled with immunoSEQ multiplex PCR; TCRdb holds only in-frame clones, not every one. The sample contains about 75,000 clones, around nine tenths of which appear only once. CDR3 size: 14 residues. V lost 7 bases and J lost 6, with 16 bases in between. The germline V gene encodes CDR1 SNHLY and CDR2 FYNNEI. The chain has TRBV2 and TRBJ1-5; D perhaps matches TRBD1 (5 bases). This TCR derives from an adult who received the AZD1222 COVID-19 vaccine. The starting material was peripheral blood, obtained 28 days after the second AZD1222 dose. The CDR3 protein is CASTRGQGGQPQHF. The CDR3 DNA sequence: TGTGCCAGCACACGGGGTCAGGGCGGTCAGCCCCAGCATTTT.